The clone carrying this TCR beta chain was picked up one time. The antigen is not known. V was pared by 3 bases and J by 6 bases, with 6 bases of the junction left unmatched. CDR1 MNHEY and CDR2 SMNVEV come from the germline V gene (reference sequence). The CDR3 length is 14 residues. These data belong to a study of cytomegalovirus exposure and HLA in healthy donors. Study findings and constraints: In a later analysis, at a false discovery rate of 0.05, under 20,000 TCR beta sequences were associated with HLA alleles. An ancestry cluster, one associated with Asian ancestry, reportedly showed fewer N-insertions than the 666-donor mean in a later analysis. Researchers reported from a later analysis that most CMV-associated TCR beta chains appeared HLA-restricted. As was reported, the HLA-A and HLA-B alleles of most subjects were accurately predicted from TCR beta sequences.

Amplification used 60 Vbeta primers and 13 Jbeta primers. The method was immunoSEQ multiplex PCR; TCRdb's version includes in-frame clones alone and lacks a portion of them. Of about 280,000 clones listed, roughly 90% are singletons. Sequenced material: PBMCs. The V call is TRBV27, the J call TRBJ2-7, with TRBD1 identical over 9 bases. The clonotype originates from a woman between 18 and 30 years old in good health and CMV-seronegative. In DNA, the CDR3 is TGTGCCAGCAGTTTTCGGGACAGGGTCGGCGAGCAGTACTTC. It codes for CASSFRDRVGEQYF.